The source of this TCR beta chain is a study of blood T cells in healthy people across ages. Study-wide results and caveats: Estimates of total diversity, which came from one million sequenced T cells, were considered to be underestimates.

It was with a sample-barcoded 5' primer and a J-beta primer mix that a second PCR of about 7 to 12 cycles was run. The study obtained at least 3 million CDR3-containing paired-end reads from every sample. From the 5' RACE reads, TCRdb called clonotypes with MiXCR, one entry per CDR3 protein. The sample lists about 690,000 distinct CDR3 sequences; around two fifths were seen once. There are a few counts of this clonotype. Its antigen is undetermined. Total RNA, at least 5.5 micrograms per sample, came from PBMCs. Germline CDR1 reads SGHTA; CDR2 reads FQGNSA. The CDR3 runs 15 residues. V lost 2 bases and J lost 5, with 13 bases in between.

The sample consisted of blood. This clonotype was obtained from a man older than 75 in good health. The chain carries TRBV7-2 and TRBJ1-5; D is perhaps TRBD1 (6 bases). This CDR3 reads CASSLTGLGDQPQHF. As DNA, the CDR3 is TGTGCCAGCAGCTTAACAGGGTTAGGGGATCAGCCCCAGCATTTT.